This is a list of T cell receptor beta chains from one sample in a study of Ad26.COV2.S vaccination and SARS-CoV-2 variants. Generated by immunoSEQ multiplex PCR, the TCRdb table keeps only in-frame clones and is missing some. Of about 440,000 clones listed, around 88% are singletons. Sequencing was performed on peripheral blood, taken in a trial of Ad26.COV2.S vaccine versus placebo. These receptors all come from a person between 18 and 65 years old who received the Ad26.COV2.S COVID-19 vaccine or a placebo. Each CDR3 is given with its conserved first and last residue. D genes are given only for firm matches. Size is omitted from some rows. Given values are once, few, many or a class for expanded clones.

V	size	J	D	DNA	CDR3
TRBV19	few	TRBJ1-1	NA	TGTGCCAGTAGTCCACCGGATCTCGGGGACACTGAAGCTTTCTTT	CASSPPDLGDTEAFF
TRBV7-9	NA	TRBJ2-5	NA	TGTGCCAGCAGCGTTCCCCCTGAGACCCAGTACTTC	CASSVPPETQYF
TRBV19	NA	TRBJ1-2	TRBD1	TGTGCCAGTAGTTACCAGGGGGCGCAGGGCGGCTACACCTTC	CASSYQGAQGGYTF
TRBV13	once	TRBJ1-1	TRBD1	TGTGCCAGCAGCTTCCGGACAGGGCCGAACACTGAAGCTTTCTTT	CASSFRTGPNTEAFF
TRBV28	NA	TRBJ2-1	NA	TGTGCCAGCAGCTTGACCCGGAATGAGCAGTTCTTC	CASSLTRNEQFF
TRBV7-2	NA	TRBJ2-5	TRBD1	TGTGCCAGCAGCCGGGACAGGGGCTACCAAGAGACCCAGTACTTC	CASSRDRGYQETQYF
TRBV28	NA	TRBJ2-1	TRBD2	TGTGCCAGCAGCTCCCCGGGACTACCGGGGTACAATGAGCAGTTCTTC	CASSSPGLPGYNEQFF
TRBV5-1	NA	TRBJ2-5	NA	TGCGCCAGCAGCTTTAGTCAACGGCAAGAGACCCAGTACTTC	CASSFSQRQETQYF
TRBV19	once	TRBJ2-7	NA	TGTGCCAGTAGTATCGGTGGCGAGCAGTACTTC	CASSIGGEQYF
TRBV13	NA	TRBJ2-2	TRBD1	TGTGCCAGCAGAACCCGGGACAGGGGGCCCCCGAACACCGGGGAGCTGTTTTTT	CASRTRDRGPPNTGELFF
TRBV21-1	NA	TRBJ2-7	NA	TGTGCCAGCAGCAAAACTCCCGAAAGAATGGCAGAGACCTACGAGCAGTACTTC	CASSKTPERMAETYEQYF
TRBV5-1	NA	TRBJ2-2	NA	TGCGCCAGCAGCACAATGTCCGGGGAGCTGTTTTTT	CASSTMSGELFF
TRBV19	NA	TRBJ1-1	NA	TGTGCCAGCCGAGGCCTGCGACAGGCGCCCCTGAACACTGAAGCTTTCTTT	CASRGLRQAPLNTEAFF
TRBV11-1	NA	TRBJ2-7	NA	TGTGCCAGCAGCTCCGACTTAGACTACGAGCAGTACTTC	CASSSDLDYEQYF
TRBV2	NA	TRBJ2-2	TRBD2	TGTGCCAGCCGCGGGACTAGTGTCTCCGCCGGGGAGCTGTTTTTT	CASRGTSVSAGELFF
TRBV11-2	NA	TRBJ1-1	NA	TGTGCCAGCAGCTTAGTAGTCTCTGAAGCTTTCTTT	CASSLVVSEAFF
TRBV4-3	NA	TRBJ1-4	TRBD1	TGCGCCAGCAGCCGAAATCCCGGGACAGGGAACGAAAAACTGTTTTTT	CASSRNPGTGNEKLFF
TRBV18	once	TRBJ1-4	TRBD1	TGTGCCAGCTCCCACAACCGGGACAGGGCTAATGAAAAACTGTTTTTT	CASSHNRDRANEKLFF
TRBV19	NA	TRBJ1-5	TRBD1	TGTGCCAGTAGTACAACAGGGGATCAGCCCCAGCATTTT	CASSTTGDQPQHF
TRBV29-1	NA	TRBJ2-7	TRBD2	TGCAGCGTTGAAGGTAGCGGGAGTTCCTACGAGCAGTACTTC	CSVEGSGSSYEQYF
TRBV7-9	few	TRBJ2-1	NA	TGTGCCAGCAGCTTAGCCCTCCAGACTGAAGGGCAGTTCTTC	CASSLALQTEGQFF
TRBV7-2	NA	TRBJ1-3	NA	TGTGCCAGCAGCTTAGAACACCACTCTGGAAACACCATATATTTT	CASSLEHHSGNTIYF
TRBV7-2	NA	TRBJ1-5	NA	TGTGCCAGCAGCTTAGGACGGGCCAATCAGCCCCAGCATTTT	CASSLGRANQPQHF
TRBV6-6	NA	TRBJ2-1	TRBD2	TGTGCCAGCGGAGGGACTAGCGGGAGTGGTGAGCAGTTCTTC	CASGGTSGSGEQFF
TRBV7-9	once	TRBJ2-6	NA	TGTGCCAGCAGTTTCGGGGGATCTAGGGGCGCCCTCGGGGCCAACGTCCTGACTTTC	CASSFGGSRGALGANVLTF
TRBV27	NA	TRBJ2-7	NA	TGTGCCAGCAGTTCCGGACGGACCTACGAGCAGTACTTC	CASSSGRTYEQYF
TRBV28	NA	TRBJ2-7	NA	TGTGCCAGCATCCAGGGAACGGGCTCCTACGAGCAGTACTTC	CASIQGTGSYEQYF